This section outlines one TCR beta chain sequence together with its context. Using a J-beta primer mix together with a sample-barcoded 5' primer, a second PCR was run for 7 to 11 cycles. TCRdb analysed the 5' RACE reads with MiXCR anew, one entry per CDR3 protein. The sample records 1.5 million to 2 million distinct CDR3 sequences, roughly a third being singletons. The data originate from a study of blood T cells in healthy people across ages. Material for sequencing was blood. The sequence was obtained from a young woman in good health.

CDR3 nucleotide sequence: TGTGCCAGCAGCGTAGACTTTGGAAACGTTAATTCACCCCTCCACTTT. Residues: CASSVDFGNVNSPLHF. The gene calls are TRBV9 and TRBJ1-6; D gene unclear. The CDR3 is 16 residues long. V lost 0 bases to trimming and J lost 6 bases, with 13 bases between them. From germline, CDR1 is SGDLS and CDR2 YYNGEE.